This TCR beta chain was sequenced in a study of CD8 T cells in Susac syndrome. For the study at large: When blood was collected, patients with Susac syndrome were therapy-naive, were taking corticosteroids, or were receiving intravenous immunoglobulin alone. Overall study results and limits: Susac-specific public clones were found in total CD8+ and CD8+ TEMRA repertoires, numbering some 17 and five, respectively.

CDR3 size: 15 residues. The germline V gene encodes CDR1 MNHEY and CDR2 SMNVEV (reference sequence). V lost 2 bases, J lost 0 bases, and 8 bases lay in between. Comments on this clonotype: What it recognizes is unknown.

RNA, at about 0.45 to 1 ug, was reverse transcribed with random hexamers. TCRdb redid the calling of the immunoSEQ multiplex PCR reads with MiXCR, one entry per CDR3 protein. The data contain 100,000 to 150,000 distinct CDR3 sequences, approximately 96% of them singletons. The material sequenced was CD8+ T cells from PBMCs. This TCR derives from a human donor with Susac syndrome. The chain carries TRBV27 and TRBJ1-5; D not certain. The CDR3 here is CASSLADNSNQPQHF. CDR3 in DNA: TGTGCCAGCAGTTTAGCAGATAATAGCAATCAGCCCCAGCATTTT.